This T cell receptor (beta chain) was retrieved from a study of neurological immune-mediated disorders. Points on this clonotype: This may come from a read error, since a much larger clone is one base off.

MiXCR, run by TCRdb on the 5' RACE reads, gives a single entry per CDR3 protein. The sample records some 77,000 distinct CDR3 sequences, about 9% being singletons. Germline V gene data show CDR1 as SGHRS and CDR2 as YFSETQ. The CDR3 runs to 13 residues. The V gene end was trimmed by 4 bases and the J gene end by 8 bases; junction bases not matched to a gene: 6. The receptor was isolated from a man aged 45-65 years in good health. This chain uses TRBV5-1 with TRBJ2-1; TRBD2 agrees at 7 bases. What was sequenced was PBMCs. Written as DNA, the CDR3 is TGCGCCAGCAGCACGCGGGAGTACCATGAGCAGTTCTTC. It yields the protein CASSTREYHEQFF.